This T cell receptor (beta chain) is from a study of cytomegalovirus exposure and HLA in healthy donors. The study ran its PCR with 60 Vbeta and 13 Jbeta primers. TCRdb keeps only in-frame clones here, not all; method: immunoSEQ multiplex PCR. This table holds about 150,000 clones, 70% to 90% found once. The germline V and J ends were trimmed by 4 bases and 4 bases, with 13 bases remaining between them. Germline V gives CDR1 KGHSH, CDR2 LQKENI. CDR3 length equals 15 residues. The chain couples TRBV18 to TRBJ2-2; D might be TRBD1 (6 bases). The sequenced sample was PBMCs. This TCR was recovered from a man aged 25 to 40 in good health and CMV-seropositive. The CDR3 region is CASSLSRDITGELFF. Written as DNA, the CDR3 is TGTGCCAGCTCACTGTCCCGGGACATCACCGGGGAGCTGTTTTTT.